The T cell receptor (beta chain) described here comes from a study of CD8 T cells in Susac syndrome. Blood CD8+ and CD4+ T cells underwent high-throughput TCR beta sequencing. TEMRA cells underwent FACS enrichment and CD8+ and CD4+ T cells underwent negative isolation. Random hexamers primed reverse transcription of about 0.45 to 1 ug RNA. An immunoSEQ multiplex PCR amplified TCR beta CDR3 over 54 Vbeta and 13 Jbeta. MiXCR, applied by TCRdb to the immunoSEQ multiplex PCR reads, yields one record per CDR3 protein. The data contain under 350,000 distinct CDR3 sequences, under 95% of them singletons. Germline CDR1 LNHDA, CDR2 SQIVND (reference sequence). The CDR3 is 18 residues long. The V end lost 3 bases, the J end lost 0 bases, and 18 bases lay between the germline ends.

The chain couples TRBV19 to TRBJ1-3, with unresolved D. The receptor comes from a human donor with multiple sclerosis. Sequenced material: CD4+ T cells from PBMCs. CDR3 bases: TGTGCCAGTAGTATTTCGGCCGGACCACGAACCTCTGGAAACACCATATATTTT. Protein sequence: CASSISAGPRTSGNTIYF.